This T cell receptor beta chain is from a study of cytomegalovirus exposure and HLA in healthy donors. Study-level information: A subsequent analysis stated that the 95 to 150 validation repertoires were run on the same platform as the approximately 660 first-cohort repertoires. General study results and limits: The majority of TCR sequences were rare, yet some public TCRs appeared in many donors. There were 150 to 200 TCR beta chains listed as cytomegalovirus-associated. For cytomegalovirus status, the classifier reportedly gave diagnoses with high specificity and sensitivity.

About this clone: Its specificity is not known.

Some clones are missing from TCRdb's copy, which holds only in-frame ones; the method was immunoSEQ multiplex PCR. The data show 100,000 to 150,000 clones, about 88% seen once. The CDR3 contains 13 residues. Germline V gene data show CDR1 as MNHEY and CDR2 as SVGAGI. V lost 0 bases and J 4 bases, leaving 4 bases between the germline ends. This clonotype was sampled from a woman between 18 and 29 years old in good health and CMV-seronegative. The chain carries TRBV6-5 and TRBJ1-5; unclear D gene. Sequencing input: PBMCs. The CDR3: CASSYSANQPQHF. Written as DNA, the CDR3 is TGTGCCAGCAGTTACTCTGCGAATCAGCCCCAGCATTTT.